This T cell receptor beta chain appears in the sequencing data of a study of cytomegalovirus exposure and HLA in healthy donors. The PCR ran on 60 Vbeta and 13 Jbeta primers. Measured with immunoSEQ multiplex PCR; TCRdb has only the in-frame clones, and not every one. Of about 190,000 clones listed, roughly 80% were seen once; the top ten hold 0.25% to 0.3%. The CDR3 is 15 amino acids. Trimming took off 4 bases at V and 1 base at J, with 14 bases between the two ends. Germline CDR1 reads SGDLS; CDR2 reads YYNGEE. General study findings and limits: Immune exposure was documented only through CMV serostatus. Most likely, a cluster of highly shared sequence variants arose as a sequencing artifact.

With regard to this clone: The antigen is unknown.

The V gene is TRBV9, the J gene TRBJ1-1; no clear D gene. Specimen: PBMCs. The TCR originated in a boy younger than 18 in good health and CMV-seronegative. In DNA form, the CDR3 reads TGTGCCAGCAGCTCCAGTCCAGGTCGGAACACTGAAGCTTTCTTT. Translation gives CASSSSPGRNTEAFF.